The rows below give T cell receptor beta chains drawn from one sample of a study of T-cell reconstitution after alpha-beta-depleted transplantation in children. TCRdb ran MiXCR on the PCR reads and lists one entry per CDR3 protein. The sample comprises roughly 500,000 distinct CDR3 sequences, 30% to 35% of which are singletons, and around 2.3% rests with the top ten. The sample in question was PBMCs from the stem cell graft donor, obtained from the stem cell graft. These TCRs come from a human donor who donated a stem cell graft to a child with aplastic anemia. The CDR3 runs from the conserved cysteine through the conserved F or W. D genes are given only for firm matches.

j_call d_call v_call cdr3_aa
TRBJ1-3 TRBD1 TRBV5-6 CASSLVDRVIGSSGNTIYF
TRBJ2-3 TRBD2 TRBV27 CASSPAGGPSTDTQYF
TRBJ1-4 NA TRBV12-3/TRBV12-4 CASTANTGAAEKLFF
TRBJ2-1 TRBD2 TRBV5-1 CASSTGTSGHQSSYNEQFF
TRBJ2-7 NA TRBV10-3 CAISDQDSYEQYF
TRBJ2-5 NA TRBV10-3 CAIRGEVQETQYF
TRBJ1-2 TRBD1 TRBV7-9 CASSNGQVLYGYTF
TRBJ1-2 NA TRBV7-9 CASSPEQGSDGYTF
TRBJ1-5 NA TRBV4-3 CASSQVWESNQPQHF
TRBJ1-4 TRBD1 TRBV4-3 CASSPGTANEKLFF
TRBJ1-2 TRBD1 TRBV6-5 CASSYSARQGHGYTF
TRBJ2-3 NA TRBV12-3/TRBV12-4 CASSLALATDTQYF
TRBJ2-5 NA TRBV6-5 CASSYGRLQETQYF
TRBJ2-7 TRBD1 TRBV27 CASSPYTGQVNEQYF
TRBJ2-2 TRBD1 TRBV4-2 CASSRRTGNTGELFF
TRBJ1-5 TRBD1 TRBV12-3/TRBV12-4 CASSLETGEGSQPQHF
TRBJ2-1 TRBD2 TRBV9 CASTAGTSGVGEQFF
TRBJ1-1 NA TRBV12-3/TRBV12-4 CASSHSLNTEAFF
TRBJ1-2 NA TRBV4-2 CASSQGEGWGYTF
TRBJ2-5 NA TRBV9 CASSFRGTQETQYF
TRBJ1-2 TRBD1 TRBV7-9 CASSGTTGDGYTF
TRBJ2-1 NA TRBV5-4 CASSLSWLSYNEQFF
TRBJ1-1 NA TRBV7-2 CASSHIQFEAFF
TRBJ2-5 TRBD1 TRBV27 CASSSSGQGEETQYF
TRBJ1-2 NA TRBV20-1 CSASSAIGDYGYTF
TRBJ2-7 TRBD1 TRBV27 CASSEFGTGILYEQYF
TRBJ1-5 NA TRBV7-2 CASSSQPNSNQPQHF
TRBJ1-2 TRBD1 TRBV9 CASSAATGRYGYTF
TRBJ2-1 NA TRBV29-1 CSVESAGLRVF
TRBJ2-4 TRBD2 TRBV19 CASSTTVQREPKNIQYF
TRBJ2-5 NA TRBV24-1 CATSEPGQETQYF
TRBJ2-5 TRBD2 TRBV6-5 CASSYSRLAGANQETQYF
TRBJ2-3 TRBD2 TRBV9 CASSVRIAGGTDTQYF
TRBJ1-1 NA TRBV6-5 CASSYSEGSAEAFF
TRBJ1-6 NA TRBV5-1 CASSYDSQNSPLHF
TRBJ2-5 TRBD2 TRBV5-1 CASTDGAGGLGGQYF
TRBJ2-6 NA TRBV7-2 CASSLRPAGANVLTF
TRBJ1-1 NA TRBV27 CASSLWGMNTEAFF
TRBJ1-1 NA TRBV5-1 CASTVTTGNTEAFF
TRBJ1-5 NA TRBV24-1 CATSDLGVDKPQHF
TRBJ2-7 TRBD1 TRBV25-1 CASSDGTGFYEQYF
TRBJ1-2 TRBD1 TRBV7-2 CASSLRTGAGGEGYTF
TRBJ2-3 NA TRBV5-6 CASSSLTSTILTDTQYF
TRBJ2-1 NA TRBV24-1 CATSDSGGRGRYNEQFF
TRBJ2-7 NA TRBV7-2 CASSFTGRDISYEQYF
TRBJ2-3 NA TRBV29-1 CSVAPGSTDTQYF